The rows below give T cell receptor beta chains drawn from one sample of a study of regulatory T cells in long-lasting Graves disease. TCRdb called the multiplex PCR reads again in MiXCR, with one record for every CDR3 protein. The sample contains some 500,000 distinct CDR3 sequences, 16% of which appear only once. Another study also made use of these data, one on T cells in Graves' hyperthyroidism and ophthalmopathy.

The specimen was peripheral blood mononuclear cells (PBMCs), collected at new diagnosis, from a patient treated with antithyroid drugs. Receptors originate from a woman aged 35 to 59 with Graves disease. The CDR3 runs from the conserved cysteine through the conserved F or W. A D gene is named only where the DNA matches it firmly. Part of the rows lack a size; the others show once, few, many or a class for expanded clones.

V gene: TRBV11-2
clone size: many
D gene: TRBD2
J gene: TRBJ2-1
CDR3 DNA: TGTGCCAGCACCAAGGGGCTAGCGGGGGGGCCCCGTAGGCAGTTCTTC
CDR3 protein: CASTKGLAGGPRRQFF

V gene: TRBV12-3/TRBV12-4
clone size: .
D gene: TRBD2
J gene: TRBJ2-5
CDR3 DNA: TGTGCCAGCAGTTCCTCTAGCGGGGGGGCAGAGACCCAGTACTTC
CDR3 protein: CASSSSSGGAETQYF

V gene: TRBV20-1
clone size: .
D gene: TRBD2
J gene: TRBJ2-3
CDR3 DNA: TGCAGTGCTAGTAGCGGGGATCATAGCACAGATACGCAGTATTTT
CDR3 protein: CSASSGDHSTDTQYF

V gene: TRBV27
clone size: few
D gene: .
J gene: TRBJ2-2
CDR3 DNA: TGTGCCAGCAGCTGGTTGGCCGGGGAGCTGTTTTTT
CDR3 protein: CASSWLAGELFF

V gene: TRBV4-1
clone size: few
D gene: TRBD1
J gene: TRBJ2-5
CDR3 DNA: TGCGCCAGCAGCCAACTAGGACAGGGGGAGGAGACCCAGTACTTC
CDR3 protein: CASSQLGQGEETQYF

V gene: TRBV3-1
clone size: .
D gene: .
J gene: TRBJ2-1
CDR3 DNA: TGTGCCAGCAGCCCGGATACGACAGTGAACTACAATGAGCAGTTCTTC
CDR3 protein: CASSPDTTVNYNEQFF

V gene: TRBV7-2
clone size: few
D gene: .
J gene: TRBJ2-7
CDR3 DNA: TGTGCCAGCAAGGAAACACTCGGACAGACCTACGAGCAGTACTTC
CDR3 protein: CASKETLGQTYEQYF

V gene: TRBV5-4
clone size: .
D gene: .
J gene: TRBJ1-6
CDR3 DNA: TGTGCCAGCAGCTTGTATGGTGATTCCTCACCCCTCCACTTT
CDR3 protein: CASSLYGDSSPLHF

V gene: TRBV10-3
clone size: few
D gene: TRBD1
J gene: TRBJ1-2
CDR3 DNA: TGTGCCATCAGTTCCACAGCCGGGACAGGGTACTATGGCTACACCTTC
CDR3 protein: CAISSTAGTGYYGYTF

V gene: TRBV30
clone size: many
D gene: .
J gene: TRBJ2-3
CDR3 DNA: TGTGCCTGGAGTGTAAGGGTCCGGGGTCCGGATACGCAGTATTTT
CDR3 protein: CAWSVRVRGPDTQYF

V gene: TRBV5-1
clone size: many
D gene: .
J gene: TRBJ2-3
CDR3 DNA: TGCGCCAGCAGCTTGGACACTGGCACAGATACGCAGTATTTT
CDR3 protein: CASSLDTGTDTQYF

V gene: TRBV12-3/TRBV12-4
clone size: many
D gene: .
J gene: TRBJ1-4
CDR3 DNA: TGTGCCAGCAGTACGGGCGTTGCAGCTAATGAAAAACTGTTTTTT
CDR3 protein: CASSTGVAANEKLFF

V gene: TRBV4-1
clone size: few
D gene: .
J gene: TRBJ1-5
CDR3 DNA: TGCGCCAGCAGCCAAGGGGACGGGAATGGCAATCAGCCCCAGCATTTT
CDR3 protein: CASSQGDGNGNQPQHF

V gene: TRBV9
clone size: many
D gene: .
J gene: TRBJ1-1
CDR3 DNA: TGTGCCAGCAGCGCCCCGGGCCCGGCGGGAACTGAAGCTTTCTTT
CDR3 protein: CASSAPGPAGTEAFF

V gene: TRBV12-3/TRBV12-4
clone size: many
D gene: .
J gene: TRBJ1-5
CDR3 DNA: TGTGCCAGCAGCTTTGCCAATCAGCCCCAGCATTTT
CDR3 protein: CASSFANQPQHF

V gene: TRBV20-1
clone size: many
D gene: TRBD2
J gene: TRBJ2-2
CDR3 DNA: TGCAGTGCTATAGCGGGGGACCAGCACACCGGGGAGCTGTTTTTT
CDR3 protein: CSAIAGDQHTGELFF

V gene: TRBV3-1
clone size: many
D gene: TRBD2
J gene: TRBJ2-7
CDR3 DNA: TGTGCCAGCACGCAGAGGGCTAGCGGGGGATACGAGCAGTACTTC
CDR3 protein: CASTQRASGGYEQYF

V gene: TRBV19
clone size: many
D gene: .
J gene: TRBJ1-5
CDR3 DNA: TGTGCCAGCATGAGGGTGTTGGGCAATCAGCCCCAGCATTTT
CDR3 protein: CASMRVLGNQPQHF

V gene: TRBV6-1
clone size: many
D gene: TRBD1
J gene: TRBJ1-1
CDR3 DNA: TGTGCCAGCAGAGGGTCAGGGGGCATGAACACTGAAGCTTTCTTT
CDR3 protein: CASRGSGGMNTEAFF

V gene: TRBV2
clone size: many
D gene: .
J gene: TRBJ1-2
CDR3 DNA: TGTGCCTCCAGGAGGGGAAGCGGCTACACCTTC
CDR3 protein: CASRRGSGYTF

V gene: TRBV2
clone size: many
D gene: .
J gene: TRBJ1-6
CDR3 DNA: TGTGCCAGCACCCCCGGGCAGGACCATAATTCACCCCTCCACTTT
CDR3 protein: CASTPGQDHNSPLHF

V gene: TRBV9
clone size: few
D gene: .
J gene: TRBJ1-2
CDR3 DNA: TGTGCCAGCAGCCCAGGACAGAGAAGCAGTTCCGGCTACACCTTC
CDR3 protein: CASSPGQRSSSGYTF

V gene: TRBV5-1
clone size: many
D gene: TRBD1
J gene: TRBJ2-7
CDR3 DNA: TGCGCCAGCAGCTCGAGACAGGGGGCCTACGAGCAGTACTTC
CDR3 protein: CASSSRQGAYEQYF

V gene: TRBV5-1
clone size: few
D gene: .
J gene: TRBJ1-1
CDR3 DNA: TGCGCCAGCAGCTTGGAGCCAGGGCAAGGGGTGGCTGAAGCTTTCTTT
CDR3 protein: CASSLEPGQGVAEAFF

V gene: TRBV7-9
clone size: many
D gene: TRBD1
J gene: TRBJ1-5
CDR3 DNA: TGTGCCAGCAGCTTAGATCCAGGGGGAAATCAGCCCCAGCATTTT
CDR3 protein: CASSLDPGGNQPQHF

V gene: TRBV3-1
clone size: many
D gene: .
J gene: TRBJ2-1
CDR3 DNA: TGTGCCAGCAGCCAAGCGGCTAGCTCCTACAATGAGCAGTTCTTC
CDR3 protein: CASSQAASSYNEQFF

V gene: TRBV19
clone size: .
D gene: TRBD1
J gene: TRBJ2-7
CDR3 DNA: TGTGCCACCGGCCGGGACAGTCGCTCCGAGCAGTACTTC
CDR3 protein: CATGRDSRSEQYF

V gene: TRBV4-1
clone size: few
D gene: .
J gene: TRBJ2-5
CDR3 DNA: TGCGCCAGCAGCCAATCTAGAGGACGGGTTCCAGGGGCCCAGTACTTC
CDR3 protein: CASSQSRGRVPGAQYF

V gene: TRBV10-2
clone size: few
D gene: .
J gene: TRBJ2-3
CDR3 DNA: TGCGCCACCGAGACGTTAGATACGCAGTATTTT
CDR3 protein: CATETLDTQYF

V gene: TRBV3-1
clone size: many
D gene: TRBD1
J gene: TRBJ2-7
CDR3 DNA: TGTGCCAGCAGCCAAGATTGGACTGCGGGACAGGGCTACGAGCAGTACTTC
CDR3 protein: CASSQDWTAGQGYEQYF

V gene: TRBV12-5
clone size: .
D gene: .
J gene: TRBJ1-1
CDR3 DNA: TGTGCTAGTGGTTTGACGGCAGGACGGATCTCTGGAGCTTTCTTT
CDR3 protein: CASGLTAGRISGAFF

V gene: TRBV5-4
clone size: many
D gene: TRBD1
J gene: TRBJ2-1
CDR3 DNA: TGTGCCAGCAGCTCTACCGGACAGGTCCCCTACAATGAGCAGTTCTTC
CDR3 protein: CASSSTGQVPYNEQFF

V gene: TRBV5-1
clone size: few
D gene: .
J gene: TRBJ2-5
CDR3 DNA: TGCGCCAGCAGCTTGGGCTTAGGAGGGGGCGAATGGGAGACCCAGTACTTC
CDR3 protein: CASSLGLGGGEWETQYF

V gene: TRBV3-1
clone size: .
D gene: .
J gene: TRBJ2-1
CDR3 DNA: TGTGCCAGCAGCCAAGGGGCAGGGAATGAGCAGTTCTTC
CDR3 protein: CASSQGAGNEQFF

V gene: TRBV7-9
clone size: many
D gene: .
J gene: TRBJ1-2
CDR3 DNA: TGTGCCAGCAGCTTAGGCGGAAAAAGTAACTATGGCTACACCTTC
CDR3 protein: CASSLGGKSNYGYTF

V gene: TRBV4-2
clone size: .
D gene: TRBD1
J gene: TRBJ2-2
CDR3 DNA: TGTGCCAGCAGCCAAGGGAGAGGACAGGGGCGCACCGGGGAGCTGTTTTTT
CDR3 protein: CASSQGRGQGRTGELFF

V gene: TRBV5-1
clone size: few
D gene: .
J gene: TRBJ2-7
CDR3 DNA: TGCGCCAGCAGCATTTCCGGACCAGGCTACGAGCAGTACTTC
CDR3 protein: CASSISGPGYEQYF

V gene: TRBV7-9
clone size: many
D gene: TRBD1
J gene: TRBJ1-1
CDR3 DNA: TGTGCCAGCAGCGTGGGACAGGGGCGTAACACTGAAGCTTTCTTT
CDR3 protein: CASSVGQGRNTEAFF